What follows is one TCR beta chain and its context. Time point defined: pre-treatment baseline. Apart from a couple of fast progressors, RECIST 1.1 response was judged 12 weeks post-infusion. Patients had no prior systemic cancer treatment, immunosuppressants or other active cancers. Per germline, CDR1 LNHDA and CDR2 SQIVND (reference sequence). V was shortened by 7 bases and J by 1 base, with 19 bases between the two germline ends. CDR3 length: 17 residues. The table came from immunoSEQ multiplex PCR; TCRdb's copy has only in-frame clones and leaves some out. The profile shows 9,500 to 11,000 clones, less than 90% of them singletons. The data are from a study of blood T cell dynamics during melanoma immunotherapy. Study context: Patients with metastatic melanoma got pembrolizumab or nivolumab-ipilimumab as first-line care.

The input for sequencing was blood, taken from a patient treated with checkpoint blockade. The rearrangement links TRBV19 to TRBJ2-2; maybe TRBD1 (6 bases). The receptor comes from a human donor with melanoma. DNA of the CDR3: TGTGCCAGTAAGGCCAGGGGAAAGGATGGGAACACCGGGGAGCTGTTTTTT. This codes for CASKARGKDGNTGELFF.